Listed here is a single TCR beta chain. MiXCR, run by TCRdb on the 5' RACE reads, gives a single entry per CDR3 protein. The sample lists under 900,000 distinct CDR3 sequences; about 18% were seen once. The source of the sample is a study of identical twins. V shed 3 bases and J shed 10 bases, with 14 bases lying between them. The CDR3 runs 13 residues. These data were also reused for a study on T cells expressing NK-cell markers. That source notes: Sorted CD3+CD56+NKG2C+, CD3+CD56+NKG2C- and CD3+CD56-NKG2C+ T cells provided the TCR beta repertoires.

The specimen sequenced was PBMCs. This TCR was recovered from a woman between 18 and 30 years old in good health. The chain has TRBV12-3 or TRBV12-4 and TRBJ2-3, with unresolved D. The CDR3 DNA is TGTGCCAGCAGTTTCGGTTTGGCCCGGGCGCAGTATTTT. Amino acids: CASSFGLARAQYF.